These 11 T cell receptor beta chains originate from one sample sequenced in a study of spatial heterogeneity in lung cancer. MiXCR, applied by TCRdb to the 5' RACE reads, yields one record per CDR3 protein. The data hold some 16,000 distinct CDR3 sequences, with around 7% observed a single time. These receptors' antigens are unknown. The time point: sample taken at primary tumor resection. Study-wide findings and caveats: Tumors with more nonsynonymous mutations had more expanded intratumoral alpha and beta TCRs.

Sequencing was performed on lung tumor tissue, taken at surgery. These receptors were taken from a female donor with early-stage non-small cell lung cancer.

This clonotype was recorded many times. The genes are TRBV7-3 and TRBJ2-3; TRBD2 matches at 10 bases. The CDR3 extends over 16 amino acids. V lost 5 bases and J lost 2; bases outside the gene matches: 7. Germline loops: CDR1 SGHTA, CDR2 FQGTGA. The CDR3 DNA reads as TGTGCCAGCAGCCCGCAAGCGGGGGGGTACACAGATACGCAGTATTTT. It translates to CASSPQAGGYTDTQYF.

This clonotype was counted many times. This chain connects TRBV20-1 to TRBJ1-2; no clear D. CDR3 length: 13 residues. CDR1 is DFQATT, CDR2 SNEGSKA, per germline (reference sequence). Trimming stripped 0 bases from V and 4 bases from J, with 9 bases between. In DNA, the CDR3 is TGCAGTGCTAGAGATGGACGGATCTATGGCTACACCTTC. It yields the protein CSARDGRIYGYTF.

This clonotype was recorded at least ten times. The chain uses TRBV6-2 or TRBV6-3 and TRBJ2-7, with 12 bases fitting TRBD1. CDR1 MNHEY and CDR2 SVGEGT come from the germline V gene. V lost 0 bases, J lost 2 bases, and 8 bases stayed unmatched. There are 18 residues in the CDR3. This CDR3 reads CASSYSSAGTGGTYEQYF. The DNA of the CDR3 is TGTGCCAGCAGTTACTCTTCGGCCGGGACAGGGGGCACCTACGAGCAGTACTTC.

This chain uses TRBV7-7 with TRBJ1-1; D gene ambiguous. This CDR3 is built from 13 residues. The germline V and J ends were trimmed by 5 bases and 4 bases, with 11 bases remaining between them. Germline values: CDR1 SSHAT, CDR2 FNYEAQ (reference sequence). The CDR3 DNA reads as TGTGCCAGCAGCGCCGGGGAGGGCACTGAAGCTTTCTTT. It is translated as CASSAGEGTEAFF.

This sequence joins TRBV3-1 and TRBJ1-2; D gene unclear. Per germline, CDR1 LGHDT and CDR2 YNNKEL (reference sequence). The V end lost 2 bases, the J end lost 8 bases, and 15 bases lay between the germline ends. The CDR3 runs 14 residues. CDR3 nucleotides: TGTGCCAGCAGCCAAAGATACGGTTATGAAGGCTACACCTTC. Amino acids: CASSQRYGYEGYTF.

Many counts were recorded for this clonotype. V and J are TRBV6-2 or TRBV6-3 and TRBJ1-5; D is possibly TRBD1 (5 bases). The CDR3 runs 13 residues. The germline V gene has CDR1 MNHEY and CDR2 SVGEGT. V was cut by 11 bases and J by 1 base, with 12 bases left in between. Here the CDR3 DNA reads TGTGCCTGCCGGGACGTCAGCAATCAGCCCCAGCATTTT. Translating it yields CACRDVSNQPQHF.

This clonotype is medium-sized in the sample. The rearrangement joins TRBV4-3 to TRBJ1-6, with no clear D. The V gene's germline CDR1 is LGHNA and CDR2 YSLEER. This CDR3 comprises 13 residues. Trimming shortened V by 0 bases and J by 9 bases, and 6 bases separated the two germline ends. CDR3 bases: TGCGCCAGCAGCCAAGATCGAAGTTCACCCCTCCACTTT. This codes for CASSQDRSSPLHF.

The CDR3 coding sequence is TGTGCCAGCAGCTTAGTAAGAGGCTACGAGCAGTACTTC. It codes for CASSLVRGYEQYF. The chain couples TRBV11-2 to TRBJ2-7; the D is unclear. With 1 base removed from V and 3 bases from J, the gap between germline ends came to 7 bases. The CDR3 loop spans 13 amino acids. Germline V gene data show CDR1 as SGHAT and CDR2 as FQNNGV.

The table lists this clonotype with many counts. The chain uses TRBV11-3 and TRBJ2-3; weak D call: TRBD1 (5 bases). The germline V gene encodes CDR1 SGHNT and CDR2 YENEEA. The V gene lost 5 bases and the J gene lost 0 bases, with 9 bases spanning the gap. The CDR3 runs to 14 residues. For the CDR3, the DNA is TGTGCCAGCAGCCTTACAGGAAGCACAGATACGCAGTATTTT. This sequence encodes CASSLTGSTDTQYF.

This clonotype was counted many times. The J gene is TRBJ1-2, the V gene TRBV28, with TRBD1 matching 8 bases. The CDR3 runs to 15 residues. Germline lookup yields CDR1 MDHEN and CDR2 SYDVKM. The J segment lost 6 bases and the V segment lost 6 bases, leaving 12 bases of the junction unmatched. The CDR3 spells CASRTGAGGQNGYTF. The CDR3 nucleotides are TGTGCCAGCAGGACCGGGGCAGGGGGCCAAAATGGCTACACCTTC.

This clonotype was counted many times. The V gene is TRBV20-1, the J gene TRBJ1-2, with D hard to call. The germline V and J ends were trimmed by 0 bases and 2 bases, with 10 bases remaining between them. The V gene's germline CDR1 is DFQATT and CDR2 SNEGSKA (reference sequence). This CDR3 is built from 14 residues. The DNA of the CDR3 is TGCAGTGCTAGAGATTCCTCCGGGAACTATGGCTACACCTTC. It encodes CSARDSSGNYGYTF.